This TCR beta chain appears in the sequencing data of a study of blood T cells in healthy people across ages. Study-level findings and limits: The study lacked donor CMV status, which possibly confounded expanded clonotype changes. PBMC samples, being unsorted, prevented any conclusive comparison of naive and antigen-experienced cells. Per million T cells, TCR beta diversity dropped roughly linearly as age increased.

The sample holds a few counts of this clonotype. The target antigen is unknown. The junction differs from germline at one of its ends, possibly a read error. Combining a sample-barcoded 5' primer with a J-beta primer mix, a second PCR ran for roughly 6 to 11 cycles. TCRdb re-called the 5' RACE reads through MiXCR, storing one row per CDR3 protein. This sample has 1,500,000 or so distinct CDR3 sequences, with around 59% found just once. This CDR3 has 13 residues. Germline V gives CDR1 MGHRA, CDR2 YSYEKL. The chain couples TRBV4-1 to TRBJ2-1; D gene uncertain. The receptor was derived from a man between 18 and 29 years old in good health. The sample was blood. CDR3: CASSQEGYNEQFF. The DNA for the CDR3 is TGTGCCAGCAGCCAAGAAGGTTACAATGAGCAGTTCTTC.